The clone carrying this TCR beta chain turned up a few times. The antigen is undetermined. The sample originates from a study of blood T cells in healthy people across ages. Turning to the study itself: Template switching captured about one barcoded beta molecule per two T cells. The study's findings and limits: Estimated diversity across one million T cells was deemed an underestimate. Versus aged donors, long-lived donors had higher diversity and more naive CD4+ cells.

The CDR3 contains 14 residues. V was shortened by 0 bases and J by 8 bases, with 9 bases between the two germline ends. Germline V lookup: CDR1 SGHRS, CDR2 YFSETQ. Using a J-beta primer mix together with a sample-barcoded 5' primer, a second PCR was run for roughly 6 to 12 cycles. One entry per CDR3 protein, called by TCRdb with MiXCR from the 5' RACE reads. The data hold 650,000 to 950,000 distinct CDR3 sequences, with more than 40% observed a single time. Every donor gave 9.5 to 10 milliliters of peripheral blood. The source of this sequence is a man in his fifties or sixties in good health. The source material was blood. This chain links TRBV5-1 with TRBJ1-6, with no clear D. The CDR3 nucleotides read TGCGCCAGCAGCTTGGGGGAGTGGGATTCACCCCTCCACTTT. Protein sequence: CASSLGEWDSPLHF.